A selection of T cell receptor beta chains follows, all from one sample in a study of technical replicates of blood from a few donors. This table comes from immunoSEQ multiplex PCR, and its TCRdb copy is limited to in-frame clones, with some not included. The sample lists about 90,000 clones, 85% to 95% occurring once. Sequenced sample: T cells isolated from PBMCs. The receptors originated from a human donor in good health. Each CDR3 is given with its conserved first and last residue. D genes are given only for firm matches. Expanded clones are given a class, and other clones once, few, many or no size at all.

j_gene	abundance	v_gene	len	d_gene	CDR3aa	CDR3nt
TRBJ1-5	-	TRBV6-1	12	-	CASFSGEQPQHF	TGTGCCAGCTTCTCCGGGGAGCAGCCCCAGCATTTT
TRBJ2-1	once	TRBV11-1	14	-	CASGSTLWENEQFF	TGTGCCAGCGGTAGTACCCTCTGGGAGAATGAGCAGTTCTTC
TRBJ1-1	-	TRBV4-1	14	TRBD1	CASSLYTGVTEAFF	TGCGCCAGCAGCCTCTACACAGGGGTCACTGAAGCTTTCTTT
TRBJ2-1	-	TRBV11-3	18	TRBD2	CASSVPQFGTRQYNEQFF	TGTGCCAGCAGCGTGCCGCAGTTCGGGACTAGACAATACAATGAGCAGTTCTTC
TRBJ2-7	-	TRBV4-1	15	TRBD2	CASSQGPAGGREQYF	TGCGCCAGCAGCCAAGGCCCCGCGGGAGGGCGCGAGCAGTACTTC
TRBJ2-7	-	TRBV11-2	13	-	CASSLDPGTEQYF	TGTGCCAGCAGCTTGGATCCGGGAACCGAGCAGTACTTC
TRBJ2-3	-	TRBV29-1	15	-	CSVEMSGGGTDTQYF	TGCAGCGTTGAAATGTCAGGAGGAGGGACAGATACGCAGTATTTT
TRBJ2-5	-	TRBV19	17	TRBD2	CASSIGQGRGNQETQYF	TGTGCCAGTAGTATCGGCCAAGGGAGGGGAAACCAAGAGACCCAGTACTTC
TRBJ2-7	-	TRBV27	17	TRBD2	CASSLRDGAGAYYEQYF	TGTGCCAGCAGTTTAAGAGACGGAGCGGGAGCTTACTACGAGCAGTACTTC
TRBJ2-7	-	TRBV2	14	TRBD2	CASSETSGPLKQYF	TGTGCCAGCAGTGAGACTAGCGGCCCTCTTAAGCAGTACTTC
TRBJ2-5	-	TRBV10-1	13	-	CASSRAMQETQYF	TGCGCCAGCAGCAGGGCGATGCAAGAGACCCAGTACTTC
TRBJ2-4	-	TRBV4-2	17	-	CASSPEGGRVSKNIQYF	TGTGCCAGCAGCCCCGAGGGCGGTAGGGTATCCAAAAACATTCAGTACTTC
TRBJ2-7	-	TRBV9	16	TRBD2	CASSVSSAGGGYEQYF	TGTGCCAGCAGCGTGAGCTCGGCGGGAGGGGGCTACGAGCAGTACTTC
TRBJ1-2	-	TRBV18	16	TRBD1	CASSFGQGEVNYGYTF	TGTGCCAGCTCTTTCGGACAGGGAGAGGTTAACTATGGCTACACCTTC
TRBJ2-1	-	TRBV5-1	16	TRBD1	CASSLGGTGGWDEQFF	TGCGCCAGCAGCCTTGGGGGGACAGGGGGCTGGGATGAGCAGTTCTTC
TRBJ2-5	-	TRBV30	15	-	CAWSGLAGPGETQYF	TGTGCCTGGAGTGGGTTGGCCGGCCCCGGGGAGACCCAGTACTTC